These 26 T cell receptor beta chains were sequenced from one sample in a study of blood T cell repertoires in COVID-19. Data came from immunoSEQ multiplex PCR; TCRdb stores just in-frame clones and leaves some out. The data show 150,000 to 200,000 clones, 70% to 80% seen once. The sequenced material came from peripheral blood. The receptors shown here come from a man in his fifties or sixties with acute or convalescent COVID-19.

The CDR3 spells CAWSASSETQYF. The DNA of the CDR3 is TGTGCCTGGAGTGCTAGTAGCGAGACCCAGTACTTC. The chain uses TRBV30 and TRBJ2-5; D gene unclear. Germline CDR1 reads GTSNPN; CDR2 reads SVGIG (reference sequence). The CDR3 length is 12 residues. Trimming pared 1 base from V and 5 bases from J, leaving 8 bases between.

CDR3 sequence: CASSEFRDYNEKLFF. CDR3 in DNA: TGTGCCAGCAGCGAATTCCGGGACTATAATGAAAAACTGTTTTTT. The gene calls are TRBV9 and TRBJ1-4, with a weak D call TRBD1 (5 bases). Trimming stripped 3 bases from V and 4 bases from J, with 13 bases between. CDR1 and CDR2 (germline): SGDLS, YYNGEE. The CDR3 contains 15 residues.

The chain joins TRBV5-4 to TRBJ2-7, with 7 bases that match TRBD2. This CDR3 region has 14 residues. With 2 bases clipped from V and 0 bases from J, the junction kept 2 bases outside the gene matches. Per germline, CDR1 SGHNT and CDR2 YYREEE (reference sequence). The CDR3 here is CASSLAGSSYEQYF. In DNA, the CDR3 is TGTGCCAGCAGCTTAGCGGGGTCCTCCTACGAGCAGTACTTC.

This chain connects TRBV19 to TRBJ2-7, with D perhaps matching TRBD1 (6 bases). The germline CDR1 and CDR2 sequences are LNHDA and SQIVND (reference sequence). The CDR3 loop spans 13 amino acids. The germline V and J ends were trimmed by 8 bases and 0 bases, with 11 bases remaining between them. CDR3 sequence: CASSPGASYEQYF. In DNA form, the CDR3 reads TGTGCCAGTTCACCAGGGGCCTCCTACGAGCAGTACTTC.

This rearrangement joins TRBV7-9 to TRBJ1-1; 9 nucleotides line up with TRBD1. Per the germline V gene, CDR1 is SEHNR and CDR2 is FQNEAQ (reference sequence). After removal of 7 bases from V and 5 bases from J, the junction contained 17 bases not matched to a gene. CDR3 length: 17 amino acids. CDR3 nucleotides: TGTGCCAGCAACGTGAAGGACAGGGGAAGTGAATGGACTGAAGCTTTCTTT. Translating it yields CASNVKDRGSEWTEAFF.

In this sample, this clone turned up a few times. V usage is TRBV27 and J usage is TRBJ1-2; tentative D call: TRBD1 (6 bases). Trimming stripped 3 bases from V and 8 bases from J, with 13 bases between. Germline CDR1 is MNHEY and CDR2 is SMNVEV (reference sequence). The CDR3 runs to 13 residues. CDR3 bases: TGTGCCAGCAGTTTTTCGACAGGCTCCGGCTACACCTTC. This encodes CASSFSTGSGYTF.

The rearrangement links TRBV4-3 to TRBJ2-7; 11 bases agree with TRBD2. The germline V gene encodes CDR1 LGHNA and CDR2 YSLEER. The CDR3 has 16 residues. The V gene end was trimmed by 0 bases and the J gene end by 2 bases; junction bases not matched to a gene: 3. The CDR3 DNA follows: TGCGCCAGCAGCCAAGATCCTAGCGGGGGGCCCTACGAGCAGTACTTC. It specifies CASSQDPSGGPYEQYF.

The chain recombines TRBV6-2 or TRBV6-3 with TRBJ2-3, with TRBD2 identical over 13 bases. The CDR3 extends over 16 amino acids. Germline V gene lookup returns CDR1 MNHEY and CDR2 SVGEGT. The V gene end was trimmed by 6 bases and the J gene end by 1 base; junction bases not matched to a gene: 4. CDR3 sequence: CASSSGLAGGTDTQYF. The CDR3 nucleotides are TGTGCCAGCAGCTCCGGACTAGCGGGAGGCACAGATACGCAGTATTTT.

This clone appeared a few times. V and J are TRBV4-1 and TRBJ1-6, with 7 bases identical to TRBD1. Losses at the gene ends were 4 bases for V and 5 bases for J; bases not matched to a gene: 5. Germline loops: CDR1 MGHRA, CDR2 YSYEKL. This CDR3 has 15 amino acids. The CDR3 reads CASSRRDSNNSPLHF. CDR3 nucleotides: TGCGCCAGCAGCCGCCGGGACAGTAATAATTCACCCCTCCACTTT.

This clone appeared a few times. The chain couples TRBV15 to TRBJ2-3, with TRBD2 as a possible D gene (6 bases). Germline CDR1 reads LNHNV; CDR2 reads YYDKDF (reference sequence). The length of the CDR3 is 17 residues. The V gene lost 5 bases and the J gene lost 2 bases, with 20 bases spanning the gap. CDR3 sequence: CATSSRDSPHLTDTQYF. The CDR3 DNA sequence: TGTGCCACCAGCTCTCGGGACTCCCCTCACCTCACAGATACGCAGTATTTT.

This clone has only one observation. The chain joins TRBV3-1 (or the pseudogene TRBV3-2) to TRBJ1-1, with 7 nucleotides matching TRBD1. This CDR3 contains 14 residues. The ends lost 3 bases at V and 7 bases at J; junction bases unmatched: 8. Germline CDR1 reads LGHDT; CDR2 reads YNNKEL (reference sequence). CDR3 in amino acids: CASSHRGTDREAFF. CDR3 sequence (DNA): TGTGCCAGCAGCCACAGAGGGACAGATCGTGAAGCTTTCTTT.

This sequence joins TRBV6-1 and TRBJ1-6; D gene unclear. CDR1 is MNHNS, CDR2 SASEGT, per germline. V lost 4 bases and J lost 1, with 11 bases in between. The CDR3 runs 16 residues. DNA for the CDR3: TGTGCCAGCAGTGTAGATATGAGGTCCTATAATTCACCCCTCCACTTT. Protein product: CASSVDMRSYNSPLHF.

This chain joins TRBV30 and TRBJ1-1; 7 bases line up with TRBD1. V shed 2 bases, J shed 10 bases, and the junction held 19 bases outside the gene matches. The CDR3 has 16 amino acids. Germline lookup yields CDR1 GTSNPN and CDR2 SVGIG (reference sequence). CDR3 sequence (DNA): TGTGCCTGGAGTTCCCCCATGACAGGGCGCCTGTCGGGAGCTTTCTTT. Its protein product is CAWSSPMTGRLSGAFF.

The chain couples TRBV29-1 to TRBJ2-5, with 9 bases fitting TRBD1. This CDR3 spans 14 amino acids. The J segment lost 3 bases and the V segment lost 4 bases, leaving 6 bases of the junction unmatched. CDR1 is SQVTM and CDR2 is ANQGSEA in the germline V gene. CDR3 in DNA: TGCAGCGTTGTCCGGACAGGGGTAGAAGAGACCCAGTACTTC. This sequence encodes CSVVRTGVEETQYF.

The chain recombines TRBV5-6 with TRBJ1-2; 7 positions match TRBD1. Trimming removed 5 bases from V and 3 bases from J; junction bases left unmatched: 7. Germline lookup yields CDR1 SGHDT and CDR2 YYEEEE. This CDR3 is 14 amino acids long. The CDR3 DNA sequence: TGTGCCAGCAGGTGGGGACAGAAATACTATGGCTACACCTTC. The encoded protein is CASRWGQKYYGYTF.

The J gene is TRBJ2-3, the V gene TRBV19, with a weak D call TRBD2 (6 bases). With 3 bases removed from V and 2 bases from J, the gap between germline ends came to 12 bases. The CDR3 consists of 15 residues. Germline CDR1 reads LNHDA; CDR2 reads SQIVND (reference sequence). The CDR3 loop reads CASSMGGSHTDTQYF. The DNA for the CDR3 is TGTGCCAGTAGTATGGGGGGATCTCACACAGATACGCAGTATTTT.

This chain joins TRBV2 and TRBJ2-5, with 7 positions matching TRBD2. Germline V gene data show CDR1 as SNHLY and CDR2 as FYNNEI. V shed 5 bases and J 4 bases; nucleotides not matched to a gene: 13. This CDR3 is 16 amino acids long. CDR3 loop: CASSRDYPSVGETQYF. The CDR3, as DNA: TGTGCCAGCAGTCGGGACTATCCCTCCGTAGGAGAGACCCAGTACTTC. The complete variable domain, with remaining parts taken from reference TRBV2 and TRBJ2-5, reads EPEVTQTPSHQVTQMGQEVILRCVPISNHLYFYWYRQILGQKVEFLVSFYNNEISEKSEIFDDQFSVERPDGSNFTLKIRSTKLEDSAMYFCASSRDYPSVGETQYFGPGTRLLVL.

The chain has TRBV24-1 and TRBJ2-7; D remains unclear. Deletions cut 2 bases from V and 7 bases from J, with 11 bases between. The CDR3 consists of 13 residues. Germline V CDR1 and CDR2: KGHDR, SFDVKD. The CDR3 DNA reads TGTGCCACCAGTGATTCTGAATTCAGTGAGCAGTACTTC. This codes for CATSDSEFSEQYF.

CDR3 in amino acids: CASYSLAGAHNEQFF. The CDR3 bases are TGCGCCAGCTATTCACTAGCGGGGGCTCACAATGAGCAGTTCTTC. The rearrangement links TRBV5-1 to TRBJ2-1; 11 nucleotides agree with TRBD2. Germline CDR1 reads SGHRS; CDR2 reads YFSETQ. V shed 7 bases, J shed 5 bases, and the junction held 8 bases outside the gene matches. The CDR3 runs to 15 residues. Looking up the rest from reference TRBV5-1 and TRBJ2-1 gives the full variable domain: KAGVTQTPRYLIKTRGQQVTLSCSPISGHRSVSWYQQTPGQGLQFLFEYFSETQRNKGNFPGRFSGRQFSNSRSEMNVSTLELGDSALYLCASYSLAGAHNEQFFGPGTRLTVL.

There are a few counts of this clone. CDR3 coding DNA: TGCGCCAGCAGCTTGGAGGCAGGGGACGGCTACACCTTC. This encodes CASSLEAGDGYTF. The rearrangement uses TRBV5-1 and TRBJ1-2; possible D gene TRBD1, 6 bases. The CDR3 has 13 amino acids. CDR1 SGHRS and CDR2 YFSETQ come from the germline V gene. V dropped 0 bases and J dropped 8 bases, with 11 bases sitting between them.

The J gene is TRBJ1-2, the V gene TRBV30; TRBD1 matches 7 bases. Unmatched junction bases numbered 12, after V lost 5 bases and J lost 6 bases. Germline-derived CDR1 and CDR2 are GTSNPN and SVGIG (reference sequence). This CDR3 spans 14 amino acids. The CDR3 sequence: CAWQGVRTTHGYTF. CDR3 nucleotide sequence: TGTGCCTGGCAGGGGGTACGGACCACCCATGGCTACACCTTC.

This clone was counted a few times. The chain links TRBV5-1 to TRBJ1-2, with 9 bases identical to TRBD1. Germline V gene lookup returns CDR1 SGHRS and CDR2 YFSETQ. The CDR3 has 15 residues. J gave up 6 bases and V 2 bases, and 8 bases lay outside the gene matches. CDR3 sequence (DNA): TGCGCCAGCAGCTTCGTAACAGGGGGCCGGGATGGCTACACCTTC. Its translation: CASSFVTGGRDGYTF.

This rearrangement joins TRBV7-2 to TRBJ1-1; TRBD1 is a possible D gene (6 bases). The V and J ends lost 3 bases and 5 bases respectively, with 10 bases between them. CDR1 and CDR2 (germline): SGHTA, FQGNSA. CDR3 length equals 13 residues. Here the CDR3 DNA reads TGTGCCAGCAGCTTGTTCAGGGGAACTGAAGCTTTCTTT. It specifies CASSLFRGTEAFF.

The count of this clone is one. The chain carries TRBV2 and TRBJ2-2; possibly TRBD1 for D (6 bases). The CDR3 consists of 13 residues. V lost 11 bases and J lost 6, with 16 bases in between. Germline CDR1 and CDR2: SNHLY and FYNNEI. The CDR3 here is CAGKQGWSGELFF. The CDR3 region has the DNA TGTGCCGGTAAACAGGGTTGGTCCGGGGAGCTGTTTTTT.

This sequence joins TRBV6-5 and TRBJ1-2, with TRBD1 matching over 8 bases. Trimming cost V 8 bases and J 1 base; bases outside gene matches: 9. Germline CDR1 MNHEY, CDR2 SVGAGI. The CDR3 sequence is 15 residues long. The chain's CDR3 is CASAFGQGLNYGYTF. CDR3 coding DNA: TGTGCCAGCGCCTTCGGACAGGGCCTTAACTATGGCTACACCTTC.

V and J are TRBV9 and TRBJ2-3, with a possible D match to TRBD2 (7 bases). Germline CDR1 reads SGDLS; CDR2 reads YYNGEE. V lost 2 bases, J lost 4 bases, and 14 bases lay in between. The CDR3 consists of 15 residues. The CDR3 protein is CASSVNREGADTQYF. The CDR3 DNA reads TGTGCCAGCAGCGTTAACAGGGAGGGCGCAGATACGCAGTATTTT.